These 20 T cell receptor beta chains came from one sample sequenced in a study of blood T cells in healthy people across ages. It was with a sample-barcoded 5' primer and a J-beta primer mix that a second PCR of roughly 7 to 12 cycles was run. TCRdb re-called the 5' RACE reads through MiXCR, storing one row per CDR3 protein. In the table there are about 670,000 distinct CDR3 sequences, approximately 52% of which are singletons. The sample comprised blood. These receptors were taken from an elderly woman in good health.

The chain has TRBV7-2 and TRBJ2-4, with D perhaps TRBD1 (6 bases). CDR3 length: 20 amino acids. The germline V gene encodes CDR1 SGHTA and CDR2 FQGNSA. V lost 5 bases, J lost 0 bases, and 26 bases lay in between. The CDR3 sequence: CASSRPGRGRGGLAKNIQYF. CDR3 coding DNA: TGTGCCAGCAGCCGCCCGGGAAGAGGGAGAGGGGGTCTAGCCAAAAACATTCAGTACTTC.

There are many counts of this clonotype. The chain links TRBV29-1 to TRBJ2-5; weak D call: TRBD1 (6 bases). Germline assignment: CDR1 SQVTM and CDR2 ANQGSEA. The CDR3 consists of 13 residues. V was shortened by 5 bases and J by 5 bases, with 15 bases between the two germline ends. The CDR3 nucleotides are TGCAGCGTTTCTACAGGGTTAGACGAGACCCAGTACTTC. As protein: CSVSTGLDETQYF.

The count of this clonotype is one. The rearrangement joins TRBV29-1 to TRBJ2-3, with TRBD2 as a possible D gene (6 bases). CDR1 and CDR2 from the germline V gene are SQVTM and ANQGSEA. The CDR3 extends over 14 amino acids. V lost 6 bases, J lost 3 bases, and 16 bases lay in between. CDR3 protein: CSVEPGGVTDTQYF. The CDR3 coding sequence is TGCAGCGTGGAACCAGGAGGGGTGACAGATACGCAGTATTTT.

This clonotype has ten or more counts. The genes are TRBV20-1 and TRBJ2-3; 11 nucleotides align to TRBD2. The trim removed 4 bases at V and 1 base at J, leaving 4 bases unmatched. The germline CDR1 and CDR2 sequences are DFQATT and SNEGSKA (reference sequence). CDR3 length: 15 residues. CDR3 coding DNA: TGCAGTGCTAAGGTAGCGGGAGGGCGCACAGATACGCAGTATTTT. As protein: CSAKVAGGRTDTQYF.

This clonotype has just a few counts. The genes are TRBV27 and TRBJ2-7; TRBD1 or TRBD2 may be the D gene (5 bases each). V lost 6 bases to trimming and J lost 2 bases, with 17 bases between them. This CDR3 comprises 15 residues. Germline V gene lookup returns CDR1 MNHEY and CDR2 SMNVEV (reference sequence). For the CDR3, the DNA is TGTGCCAGCAGGATAAATGGGGACGAGACCTACGAGCAGTACTTC. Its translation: CASRINGDETYEQYF.

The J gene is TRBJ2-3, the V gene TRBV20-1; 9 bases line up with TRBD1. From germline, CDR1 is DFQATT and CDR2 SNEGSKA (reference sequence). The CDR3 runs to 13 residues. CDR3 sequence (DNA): TGCACAATACAGGGGGCTAGCACAGATACGCAGTATTTT. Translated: CTIQGASTDTQYF.

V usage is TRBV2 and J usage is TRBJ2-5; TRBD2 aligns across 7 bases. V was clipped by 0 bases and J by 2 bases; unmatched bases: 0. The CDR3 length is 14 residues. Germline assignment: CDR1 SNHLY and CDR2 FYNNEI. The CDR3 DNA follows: TGTGCCAGCAGTGAAGCGGGAGGGCAAGAGACCCAGTACTTC. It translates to CASSEAGGQETQYF.

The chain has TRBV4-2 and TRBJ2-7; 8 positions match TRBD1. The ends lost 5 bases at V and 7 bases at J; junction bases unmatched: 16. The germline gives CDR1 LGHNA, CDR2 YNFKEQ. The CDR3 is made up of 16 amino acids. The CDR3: CASSARTGYRGNEQYF. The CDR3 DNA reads TGTGCCAGCAGCGCCCGGACAGGGTATCGGGGCAATGAGCAGTACTTC.

CDR3 region: CASRGTSVNEQFF. In nucleotides, the CDR3 is TGTGCCAGCAGAGGAACTAGCGTCAATGAGCAGTTCTTC. The chain carries TRBV3-1 and TRBJ2-1; 7 nucleotides agree with TRBD2. CDR3 length equals 13 residues. CDR1 and CDR2 from the germline V gene are LGHDT and YNNKEL (reference sequence). V shed 6 bases, J shed 6 bases, and the junction held 5 bases outside the gene matches.

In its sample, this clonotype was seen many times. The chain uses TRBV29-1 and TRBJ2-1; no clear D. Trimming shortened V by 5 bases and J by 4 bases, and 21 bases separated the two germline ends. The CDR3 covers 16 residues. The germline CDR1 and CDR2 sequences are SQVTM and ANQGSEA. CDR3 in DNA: TGCAGCGTTCTTAGGCGGAATTCTCCCTTATACAATGAGCAGTTCTTC. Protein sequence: CSVLRRNSPLYNEQFF.

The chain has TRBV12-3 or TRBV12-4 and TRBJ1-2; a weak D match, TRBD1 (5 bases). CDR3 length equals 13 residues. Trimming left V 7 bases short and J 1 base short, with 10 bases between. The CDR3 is CASKPGGNYGYTF. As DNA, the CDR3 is TGTGCCAGCAAGCCGGGGGGTAACTATGGCTACACCTTC.

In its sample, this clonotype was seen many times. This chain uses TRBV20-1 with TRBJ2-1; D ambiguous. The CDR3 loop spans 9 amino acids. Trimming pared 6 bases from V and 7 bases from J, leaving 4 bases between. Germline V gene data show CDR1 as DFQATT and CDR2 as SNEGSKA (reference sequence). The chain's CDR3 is CSAGNEQFF. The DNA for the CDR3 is TGCAGTGCCGGGAATGAGCAGTTCTTC.

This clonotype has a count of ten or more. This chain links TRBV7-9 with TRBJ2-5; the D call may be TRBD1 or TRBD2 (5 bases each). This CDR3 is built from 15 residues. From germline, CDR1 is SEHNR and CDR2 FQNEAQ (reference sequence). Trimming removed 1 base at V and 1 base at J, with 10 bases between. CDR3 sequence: CASSLGLGPQETQYF. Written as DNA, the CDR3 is TGTGCCAGCAGCTTAGGCTTGGGACCCCAAGAGACCCAGTACTTC.

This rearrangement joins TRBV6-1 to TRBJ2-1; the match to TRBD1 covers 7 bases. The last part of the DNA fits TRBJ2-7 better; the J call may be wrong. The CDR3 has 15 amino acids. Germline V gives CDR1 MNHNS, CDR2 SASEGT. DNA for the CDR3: TGTGCCAGCGGGATTAGGACAGGTGAAGCCTACGAGCAGTACTTC. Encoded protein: CASGIRTGEAYEQYF.

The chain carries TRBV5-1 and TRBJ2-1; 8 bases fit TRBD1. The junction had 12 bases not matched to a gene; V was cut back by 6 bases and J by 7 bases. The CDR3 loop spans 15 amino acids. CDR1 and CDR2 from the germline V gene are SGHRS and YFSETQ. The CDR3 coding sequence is TGCGCCAGCAACATTATTGAGGACAGGGTAAATGAGCAGTTCTTC. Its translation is CASNIIEDRVNEQFF.

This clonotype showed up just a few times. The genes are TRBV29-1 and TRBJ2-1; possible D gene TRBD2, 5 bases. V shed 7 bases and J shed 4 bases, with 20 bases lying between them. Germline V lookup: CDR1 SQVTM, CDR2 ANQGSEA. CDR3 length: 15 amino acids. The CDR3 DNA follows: TGCAGCGCCCCGCGGGTTGGAGACGTATACAATGAGCAGTTCTTC. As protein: CSAPRVGDVYNEQFF.

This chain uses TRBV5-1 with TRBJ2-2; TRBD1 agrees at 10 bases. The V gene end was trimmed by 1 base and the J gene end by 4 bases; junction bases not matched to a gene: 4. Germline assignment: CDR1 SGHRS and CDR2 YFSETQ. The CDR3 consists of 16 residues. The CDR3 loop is CASSLPGQGSTGELFF. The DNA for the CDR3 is TGCGCCAGCAGCTTGCCGGGACAGGGGAGCACCGGGGAGCTGTTTTTT. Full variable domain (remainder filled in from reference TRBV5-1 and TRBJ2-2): KAGVTQTPRYLIKTRGQQVTLSCSPISGHRSVSWYQQTPGQGLQFLFEYFSETQRNKGNFPGRFSGRQFSNSRSEMNVSTLELGDSALYLCASSLPGQGSTGELFFGEGSRLTVL.

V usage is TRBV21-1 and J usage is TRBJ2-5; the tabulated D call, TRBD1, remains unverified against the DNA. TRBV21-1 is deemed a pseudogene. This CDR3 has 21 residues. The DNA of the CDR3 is TGTGCCAGCAGCAAGCTTGTTTTTCCCGAGGAGACAGCAGGACAACGGGAGACTCAGTACTTC. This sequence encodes CASSKLVFPEETAGQRETQYF.

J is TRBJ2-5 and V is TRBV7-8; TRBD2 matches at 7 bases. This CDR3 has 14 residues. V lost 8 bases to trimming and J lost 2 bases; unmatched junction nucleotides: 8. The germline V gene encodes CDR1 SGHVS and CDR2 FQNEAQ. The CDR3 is CASVGLVGQETQYF. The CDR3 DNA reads TGTGCCAGCGTCGGACTAGTGGGGCAAGAGACCCAGTACTTC.

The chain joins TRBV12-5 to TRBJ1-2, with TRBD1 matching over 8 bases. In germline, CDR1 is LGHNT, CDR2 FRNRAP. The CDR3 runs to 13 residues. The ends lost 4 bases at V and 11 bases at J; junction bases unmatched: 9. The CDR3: CASGWVGDRRYTF. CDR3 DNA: TGTGCTAGTGGTTGGGTAGGGGACAGGCGGTACACCTTC.